Below are 5 T cell receptor beta chains sequenced from a single sample in a study of cytomegalovirus exposure and HLA in healthy donors. The assay was immunoSEQ multiplex PCR, and TCRdb's table has in-frame clones only and misses some. In the table there are 100,000 to 130,000 clones, approximately 96% of which are singletons. The specimen sequenced was PBMCs. The receptors stem from a woman between 18 and 29 years old in good health and CMV-seronegative.

The V call is TRBV5-4, the J call TRBJ2-1, with D perhaps TRBD1 (5 bases). V was trimmed by 1 base and J by 7 bases, leaving 15 bases between them. The germline gives CDR1 SGHNT, CDR2 YYREEE (reference sequence). This CDR3 is 15 amino acids long. The CDR3 loop reads CASSLIGQGGNEQFF. Written as DNA, the CDR3 is TGTGCCAGCAGCTTGATTGGGCAGGGCGGTAATGAGCAGTTCTTC.

This clone showed up just a few times. The CDR3 loop is CASSLTDRRGYEQYF. The CDR3 DNA reads as TGCGCCAGCAGCTTGACGGACAGAAGAGGGTACGAGCAGTACTTC. This chain joins TRBV5-1 and TRBJ2-7, with TRBD1 as a possible D gene (6 bases). The CDR3 is made up of 15 amino acids. The V end lost 1 base, the J end lost 4 bases, and 15 bases lay between the germline ends. Germline loops: CDR1 SGHRS, CDR2 YFSETQ.

This clone showed up just once. This rearrangement joins TRBV19 to TRBJ1-5, with D uncertain. The ends were cut back, 5 bases at V and 3 bases at J, with 5 bases in the middle. CDR1 LNHDA and CDR2 SQIVND come from the germline V gene (reference sequence). The CDR3 loop spans 12 amino acids. CDR3: CASSPFNQPQHF. CDR3 sequence (DNA): TGTGCCAGTAGTCCTTTCAATCAGCCCCAGCATTTT.

The chain links TRBV5-6 to TRBJ2-2; D gene uncertain. This CDR3 region has 16 residues. Germline CDR1 and CDR2: SGHDT and YYEEEE. Trimming took 0 bases from V and 1 from J, leaving 10 bases between them. CDR3 bases: TGTGCCAGCAGCTTGGTCAACACCTTGAACACCGGGGAGCTGTTTTTT. Its translation is CASSLVNTLNTGELFF.

The rearrangement links TRBV5-1 to TRBJ2-2; D is perhaps TRBD1 (6 bases). In germline, CDR1 is SGHRS, CDR2 YFSETQ. Between the trimmed V and J ends, which lost 4 bases and 2 bases, there was a span of 12 bases. The CDR3 runs to 15 residues. The CDR3 reads CASSLVDSNTGELFF. CDR3 in DNA: TGCGCCAGCAGCCTGGTGGACAGCAACACCGGGGAGCTGTTTTTT.